The rows below give T cell receptor beta chains drawn from one sample of a study of monozygotic twins with inflammatory bowel disease. TCRdb reprocessed the 5' RACE reads and reports one entry per CDR3 protein, with no DNA. The specimen's table records over 35,000 distinct CDR3 sequences. The sample consisted of blood. All receptors derive from a human donor with ulcerative colitis or Crohn's disease, or a healthy co-twin of an affected twin (not recorded which). Both conserved end residues are part of each CDR3.

TRBJ2-6,TRBV5-1,CASSTWGGASGANVLTF
TRBJ2-3,TRBV2,CASLSPSGGGDTQYF
TRBJ1-1,TRBV7-9,CASSLPAGRGNTEAFF
TRBJ2-7,TRBV7-9,CASSYGTYEQYF
TRBJ2-1,TRBV11-2,CASSLAGTSGRQFF
TRBJ2-1,TRBV6-5,CASSYWTGGSNEQFF
TRBJ1-4,TRBV9,CASSVGPGEAEKLFF
TRBJ2-2,TRBV5-6,CASSFRDRATGELFF
TRBJ1-5,TRBV7-9,CASSLSSSNQPQHF
TRBJ2-3,TRBV25-1,CASSGTLTSGKADTQYF